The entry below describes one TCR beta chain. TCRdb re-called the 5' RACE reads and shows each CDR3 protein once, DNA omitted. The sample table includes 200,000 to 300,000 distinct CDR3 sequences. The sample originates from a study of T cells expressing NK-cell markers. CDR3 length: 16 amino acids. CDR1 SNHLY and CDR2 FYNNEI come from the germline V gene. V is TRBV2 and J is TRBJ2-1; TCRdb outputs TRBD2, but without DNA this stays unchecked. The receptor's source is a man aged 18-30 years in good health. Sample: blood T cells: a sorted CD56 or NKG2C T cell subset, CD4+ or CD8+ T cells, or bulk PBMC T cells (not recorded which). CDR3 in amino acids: CASTHRTSGRGGEQFF.